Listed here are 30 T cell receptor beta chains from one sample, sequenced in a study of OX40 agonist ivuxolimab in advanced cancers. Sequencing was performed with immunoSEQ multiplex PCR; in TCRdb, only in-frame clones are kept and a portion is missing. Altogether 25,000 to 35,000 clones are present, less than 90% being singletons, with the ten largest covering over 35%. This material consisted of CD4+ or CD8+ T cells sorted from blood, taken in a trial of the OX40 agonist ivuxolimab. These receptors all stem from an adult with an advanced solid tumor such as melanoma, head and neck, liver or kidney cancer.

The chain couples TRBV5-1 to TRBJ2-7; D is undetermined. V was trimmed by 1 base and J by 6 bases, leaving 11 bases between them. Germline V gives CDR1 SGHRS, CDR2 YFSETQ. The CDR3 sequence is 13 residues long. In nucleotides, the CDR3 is TGCGCCAGCAGCTTGCGACTGGGCGGCGAGCAGTACTTC. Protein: CASSLRLGGEQYF.

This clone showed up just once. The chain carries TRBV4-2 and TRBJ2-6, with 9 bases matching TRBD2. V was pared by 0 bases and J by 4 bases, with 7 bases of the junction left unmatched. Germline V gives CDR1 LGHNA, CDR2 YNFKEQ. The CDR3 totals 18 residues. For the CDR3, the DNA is TGTGCCAGCAGCCAAGATCCGACTAGCGGAACAGGGGCCAACGTCCTGACTTTC. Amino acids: CASSQDPTSGTGANVLTF.

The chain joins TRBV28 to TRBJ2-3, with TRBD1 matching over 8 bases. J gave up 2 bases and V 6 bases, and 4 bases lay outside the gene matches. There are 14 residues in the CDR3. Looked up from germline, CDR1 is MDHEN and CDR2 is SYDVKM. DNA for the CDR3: TGTGCCAGCAGATCGACAGGGGTCACAGATACGCAGTATTTT. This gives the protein CASRSTGVTDTQYF.

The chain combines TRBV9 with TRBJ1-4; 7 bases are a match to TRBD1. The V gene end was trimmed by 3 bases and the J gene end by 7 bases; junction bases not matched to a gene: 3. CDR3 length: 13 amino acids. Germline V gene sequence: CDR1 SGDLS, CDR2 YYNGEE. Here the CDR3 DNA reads TGTGCCAGCAGCGACGGGACAGCTGAAAAACTGTTTTTT. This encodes CASSDGTAEKLFF.

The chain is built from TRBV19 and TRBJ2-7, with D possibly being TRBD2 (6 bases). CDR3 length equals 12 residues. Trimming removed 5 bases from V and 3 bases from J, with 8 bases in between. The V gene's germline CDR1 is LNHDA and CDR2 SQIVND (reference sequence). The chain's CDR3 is CASSLGGYEQYF. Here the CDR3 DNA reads TGTGCCAGTAGTCTGGGGGGCTACGAGCAGTACTTC.

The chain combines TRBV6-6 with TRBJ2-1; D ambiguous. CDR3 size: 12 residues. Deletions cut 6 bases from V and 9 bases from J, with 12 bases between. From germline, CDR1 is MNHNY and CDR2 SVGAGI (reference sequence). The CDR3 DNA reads TGTGCCAGCAGCGAGGATGTAGGTGAGCAGTTCTTC. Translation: CASSEDVGEQFF.

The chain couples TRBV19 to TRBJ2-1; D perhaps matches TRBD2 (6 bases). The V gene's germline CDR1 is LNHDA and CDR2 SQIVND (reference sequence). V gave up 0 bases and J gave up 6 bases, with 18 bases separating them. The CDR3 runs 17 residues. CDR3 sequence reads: CASSIDVTGVPGNEQFF. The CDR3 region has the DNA TGTGCCAGTAGTATAGATGTGACGGGAGTCCCAGGCAATGAGCAGTTCTTC.

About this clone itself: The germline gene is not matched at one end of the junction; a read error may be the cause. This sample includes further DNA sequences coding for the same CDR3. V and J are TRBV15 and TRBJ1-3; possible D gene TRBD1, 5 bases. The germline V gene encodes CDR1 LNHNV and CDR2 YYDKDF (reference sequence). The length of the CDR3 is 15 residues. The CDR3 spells CATSDDRYSGNTIYF. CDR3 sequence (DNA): TGCGCCACCAGCGATGACAGATACTCTGGAAACACCATATATTTT.

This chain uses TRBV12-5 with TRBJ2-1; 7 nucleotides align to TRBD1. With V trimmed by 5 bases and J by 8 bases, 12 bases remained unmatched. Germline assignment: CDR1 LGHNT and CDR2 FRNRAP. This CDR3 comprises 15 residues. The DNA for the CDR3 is TGTGCTAGTGGTCCCAACCCGACAGGGTTTCATGAGCAGTTCTTC. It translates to CASGPNPTGFHEQFF.

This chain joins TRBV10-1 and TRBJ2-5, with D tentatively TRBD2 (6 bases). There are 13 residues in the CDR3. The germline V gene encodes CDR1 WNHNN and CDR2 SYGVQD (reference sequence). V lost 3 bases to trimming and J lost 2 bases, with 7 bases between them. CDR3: CASSDGGQETQYF. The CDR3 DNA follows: TGCGCCAGCAGTGATGGGGGGCAAGAGACCCAGTACTTC.

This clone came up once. CDR3 region: CASSPETGVNEQFF. CDR3 DNA: TGTGCCAGCAGCCCCGAGACAGGGGTCAATGAGCAGTTCTTC. The chain employs TRBV5-8 and TRBJ2-1; TRBD1 agrees at 8 bases. The germline V gene encodes CDR1 SGHTS and CDR2 YDEGEE. The length of the CDR3 is 14 residues. With V trimmed by 4 bases and J by 6 bases, 6 bases remained unmatched.

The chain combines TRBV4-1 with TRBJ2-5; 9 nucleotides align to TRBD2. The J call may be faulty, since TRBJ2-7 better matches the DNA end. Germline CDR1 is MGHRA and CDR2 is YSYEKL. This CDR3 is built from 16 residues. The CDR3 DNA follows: TGCGCCAGCAGCCAAGATTGGCGGGAGGGCCTTAACGAGCAGTACTTC. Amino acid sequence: CASSQDWREGLNEQYF.

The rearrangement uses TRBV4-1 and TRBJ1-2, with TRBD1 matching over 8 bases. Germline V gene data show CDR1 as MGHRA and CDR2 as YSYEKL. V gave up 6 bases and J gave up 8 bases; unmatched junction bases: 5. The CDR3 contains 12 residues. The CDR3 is CASRLGQGGYTF. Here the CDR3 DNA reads TGCGCCAGCAGATTAGGACAGGGAGGCTACACCTTC.

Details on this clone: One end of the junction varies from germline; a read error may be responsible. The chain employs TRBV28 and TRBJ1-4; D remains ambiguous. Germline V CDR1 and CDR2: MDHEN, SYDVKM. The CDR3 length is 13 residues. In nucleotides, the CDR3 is TGTGCCAGCAAGCAGACAACCAATGAAAAACTGTTTTTT. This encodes CASKQTTNEKLFF.

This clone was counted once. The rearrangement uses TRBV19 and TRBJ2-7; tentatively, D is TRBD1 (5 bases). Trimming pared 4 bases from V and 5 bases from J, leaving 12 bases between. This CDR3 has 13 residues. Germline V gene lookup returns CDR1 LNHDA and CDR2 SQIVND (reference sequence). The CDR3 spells CASSTRQGNEQYF. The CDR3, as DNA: TGTGCCAGTAGTACGCGCCAGGGAAACGAGCAGTACTTC.

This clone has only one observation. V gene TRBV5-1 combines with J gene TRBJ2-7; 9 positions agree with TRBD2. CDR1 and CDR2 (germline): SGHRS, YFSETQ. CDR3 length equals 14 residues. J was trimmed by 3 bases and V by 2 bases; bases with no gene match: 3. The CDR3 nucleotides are TGCGCCAGCAGCTTCAGTAGCGGGAGCTACGAGCAGTACTTC. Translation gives CASSFSSGSYEQYF. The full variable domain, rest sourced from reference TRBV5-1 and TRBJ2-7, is KAGVTQTPRYLIKTRGQQVTLSCSPISGHRSVSWYQQTPGQGLQFLFEYFSETQRNKGNFPGRFSGRQFSNSRSEMNVSTLELGDSALYLCASSFSSGSYEQYFGPGTRLTVT.

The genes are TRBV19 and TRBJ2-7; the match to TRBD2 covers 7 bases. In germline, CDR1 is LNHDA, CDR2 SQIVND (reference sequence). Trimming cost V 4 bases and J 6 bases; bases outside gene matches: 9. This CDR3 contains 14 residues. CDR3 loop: CASSKSSGGSEQYF. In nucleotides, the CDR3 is TGTGCCAGTAGTAAATCTAGCGGCGGCTCCGAGCAGTACTTC.

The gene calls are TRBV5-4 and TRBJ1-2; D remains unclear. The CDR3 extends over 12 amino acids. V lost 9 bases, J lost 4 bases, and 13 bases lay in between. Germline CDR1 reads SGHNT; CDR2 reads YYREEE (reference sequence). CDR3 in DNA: TGTGCCATACCAGGAAAGACCTATGGCTACACCTTC. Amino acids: CAIPGKTYGYTF. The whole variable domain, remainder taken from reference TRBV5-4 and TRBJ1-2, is ETGVTQSPTHLIKTRGQQVTLRCSSQSGHNTVSWYQQALGQGPQFIFQYYREEENGRGNFPPRFSGLQFPNYSSELNVNALELDDSALYLCAIPGKTYGYTFGSGTRLTVV.

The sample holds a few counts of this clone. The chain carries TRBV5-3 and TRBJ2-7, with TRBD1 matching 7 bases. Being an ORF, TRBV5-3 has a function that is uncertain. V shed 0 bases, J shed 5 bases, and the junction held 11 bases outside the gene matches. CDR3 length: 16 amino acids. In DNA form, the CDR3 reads TGTGCCAGAAGCTTGGCAAACAGGACAGGTCAGCACGAGCAGTACTTC. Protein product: CARSLANRTGQHEQYF.

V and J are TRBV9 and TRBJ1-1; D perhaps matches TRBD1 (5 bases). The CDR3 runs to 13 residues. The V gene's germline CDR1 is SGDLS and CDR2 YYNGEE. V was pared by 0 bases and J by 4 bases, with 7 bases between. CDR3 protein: CASSVERGTEAFF. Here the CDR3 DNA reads TGTGCCAGCAGCGTAGAAAGGGGCACTGAAGCTTTCTTT.

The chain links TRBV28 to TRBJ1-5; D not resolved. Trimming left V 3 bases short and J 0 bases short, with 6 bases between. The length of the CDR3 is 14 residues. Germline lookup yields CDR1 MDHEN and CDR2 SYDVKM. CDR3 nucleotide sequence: TGTGCCAGCAGTTTTTTGGATAGCAATCAGCCCCAGCATTTT. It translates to CASSFLDSNQPQHF.

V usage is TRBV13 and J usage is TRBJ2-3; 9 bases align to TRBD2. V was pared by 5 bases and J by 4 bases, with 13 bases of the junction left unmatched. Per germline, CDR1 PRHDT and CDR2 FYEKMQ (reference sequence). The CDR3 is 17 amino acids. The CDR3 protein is CASSGWRLAVQSDTQYF. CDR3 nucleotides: TGTGCCAGCAGCGGATGGAGACTAGCGGTTCAATCAGATACGCAGTATTTT.

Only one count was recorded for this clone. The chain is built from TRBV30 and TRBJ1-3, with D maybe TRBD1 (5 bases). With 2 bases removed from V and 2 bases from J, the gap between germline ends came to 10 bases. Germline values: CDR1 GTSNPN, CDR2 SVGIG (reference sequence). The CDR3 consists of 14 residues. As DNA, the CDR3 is TGTGCCTGGAGTAGGGGACTAACTGGAAACACCATATATTTT. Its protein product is CAWSRGLTGNTIYF. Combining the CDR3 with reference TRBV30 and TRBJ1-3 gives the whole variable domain SQTIHQWPATLVQPVGSPLSLECTVEGTSNPNLYWYRQAAGRGLQLLFYSVGIGQISSEVPQNLSASRPQDRQFILSSKKLLLSDSGFYLCAWSRGLTGNTIYFGEGSWLTVV.

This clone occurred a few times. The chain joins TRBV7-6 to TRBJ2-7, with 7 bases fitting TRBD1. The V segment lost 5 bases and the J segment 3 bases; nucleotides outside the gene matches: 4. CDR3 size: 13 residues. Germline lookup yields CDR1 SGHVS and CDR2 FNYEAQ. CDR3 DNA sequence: TGTGCCAGCAGCGGGGACAGTGGCTACGAGCAGTACTTC. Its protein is CASSGDSGYEQYF.

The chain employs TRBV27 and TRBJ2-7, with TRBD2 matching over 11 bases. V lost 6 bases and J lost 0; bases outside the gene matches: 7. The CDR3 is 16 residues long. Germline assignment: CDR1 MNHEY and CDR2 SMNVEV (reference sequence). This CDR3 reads CASSRRGLAASYEQYF. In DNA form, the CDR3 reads TGTGCCAGCAGCCGCAGGGGACTAGCGGCCTCCTACGAGCAGTACTTC.

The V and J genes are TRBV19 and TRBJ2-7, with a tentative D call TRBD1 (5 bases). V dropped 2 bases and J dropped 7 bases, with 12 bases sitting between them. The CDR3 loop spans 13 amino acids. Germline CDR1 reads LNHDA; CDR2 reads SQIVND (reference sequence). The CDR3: CASSIKGLREQYF. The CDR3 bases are TGTGCCAGTAGTATAAAGGGGTTGAGGGAGCAGTACTTC.

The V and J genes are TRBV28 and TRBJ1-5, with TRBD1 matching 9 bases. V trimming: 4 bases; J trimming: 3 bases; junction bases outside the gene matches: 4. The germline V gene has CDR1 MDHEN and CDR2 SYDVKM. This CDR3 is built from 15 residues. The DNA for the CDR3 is TGTGCCAGCAGTTCGGGACAGGGACACAATCAGCCCCAGCATTTT. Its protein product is CASSSGQGHNQPQHF.

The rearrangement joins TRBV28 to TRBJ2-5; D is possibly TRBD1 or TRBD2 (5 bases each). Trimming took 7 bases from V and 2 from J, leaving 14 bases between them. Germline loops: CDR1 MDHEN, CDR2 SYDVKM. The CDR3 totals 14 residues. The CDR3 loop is CASTNMGEQETQYF. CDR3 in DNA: TGTGCCAGCACCAACATGGGGGAGCAAGAGACCCAGTACTTC.

The CDR3 bases are TGTGCCAGCAGCGTAGGGAACCCGGAAGAGACCCAGTACTTC. As protein: CASSVGNPEETQYF. This chain joins TRBV9 and TRBJ2-5; D is uncertain. CDR3 length equals 14 residues. Germline V lookup: CDR1 SGDLS, CDR2 YYNGEE. The V gene lost 0 bases and the J gene lost 3 bases, with 9 bases spanning the gap.

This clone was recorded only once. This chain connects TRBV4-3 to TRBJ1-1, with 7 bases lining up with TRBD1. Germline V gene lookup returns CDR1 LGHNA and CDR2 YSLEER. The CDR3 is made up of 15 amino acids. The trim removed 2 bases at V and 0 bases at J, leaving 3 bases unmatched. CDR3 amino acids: CASSQMTGLNTEAFF. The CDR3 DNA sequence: TGCGCCAGCAGCCAAATGACAGGGTTGAACACTGAAGCTTTCTTT.